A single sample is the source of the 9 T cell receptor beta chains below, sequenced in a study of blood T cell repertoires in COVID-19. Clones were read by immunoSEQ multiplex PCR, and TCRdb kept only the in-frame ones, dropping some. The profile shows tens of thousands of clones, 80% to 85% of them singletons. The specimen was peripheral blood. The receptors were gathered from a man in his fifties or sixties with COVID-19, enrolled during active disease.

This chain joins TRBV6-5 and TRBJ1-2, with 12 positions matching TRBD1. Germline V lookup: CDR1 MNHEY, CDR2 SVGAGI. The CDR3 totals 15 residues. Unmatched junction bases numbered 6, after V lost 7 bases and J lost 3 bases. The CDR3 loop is CASITGTGGHYGYTF. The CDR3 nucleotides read TGTGCCAGCATTACCGGGACAGGGGGCCACTATGGCTACACCTTC.

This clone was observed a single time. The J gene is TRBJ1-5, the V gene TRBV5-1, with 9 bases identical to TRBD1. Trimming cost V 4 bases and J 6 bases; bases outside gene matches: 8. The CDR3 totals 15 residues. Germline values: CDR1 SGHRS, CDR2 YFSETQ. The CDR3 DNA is TGCGCCAGCAGCATAGAGGGACAGGGAGGTCAGCCCCAGCATTTT. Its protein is CASSIEGQGGQPQHF.

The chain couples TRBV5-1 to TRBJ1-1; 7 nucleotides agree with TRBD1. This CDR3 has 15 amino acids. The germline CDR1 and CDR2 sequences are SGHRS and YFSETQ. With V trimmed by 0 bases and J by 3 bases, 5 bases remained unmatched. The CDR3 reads CASSLVRGQDTEAFF. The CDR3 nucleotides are TGCGCCAGCAGCTTGGTGAGGGGGCAGGACACTGAAGCTTTCTTT.

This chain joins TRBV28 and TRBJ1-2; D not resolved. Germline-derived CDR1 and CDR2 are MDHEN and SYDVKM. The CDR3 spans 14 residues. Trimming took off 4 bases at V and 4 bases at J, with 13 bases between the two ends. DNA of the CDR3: TGTGCCAGCAGTTCCCCGCGGAGGAGCTATGGCTACACCTTC. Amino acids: CASSSPRRSYGYTF.

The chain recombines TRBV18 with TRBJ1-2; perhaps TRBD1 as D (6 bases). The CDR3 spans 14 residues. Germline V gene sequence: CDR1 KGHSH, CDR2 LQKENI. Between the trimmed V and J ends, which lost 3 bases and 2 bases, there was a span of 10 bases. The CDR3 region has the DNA TGTGCCAGCTCACCTAGGACAGACAACTATGGCTACACCTTC. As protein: CASSPRTDNYGYTF.

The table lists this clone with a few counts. As DNA, the CDR3 is TGTGCCAGCGCAGGGCACGGAACCTACGAGCAGTACTTC. Its protein product is CASAGHGTYEQYF. The genes are TRBV7-2 and TRBJ2-7; D is possibly TRBD1 (5 bases). V was cut by 8 bases and J by 2 bases, with 13 bases left in between. CDR1 is SGHTA, CDR2 FQGNSA, per germline. The CDR3 contains 13 residues.

In DNA form, the CDR3 reads TGTGCCAGCAGCAAAGGTACTAGCGGGAGGGGGTTGAATGAGCAGTTCTTC. It translates to CASSKGTSGRGLNEQFF. V usage is TRBV21-1 and J usage is TRBJ2-1; the table's D call TRBD2 went unverified against the DNA. TRBV21-1 represents a pseudogene. The CDR3 totals 17 residues.

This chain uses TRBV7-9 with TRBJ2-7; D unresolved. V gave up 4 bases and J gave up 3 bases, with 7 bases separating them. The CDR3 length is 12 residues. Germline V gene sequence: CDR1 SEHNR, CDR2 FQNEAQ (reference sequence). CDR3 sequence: CASSSTSYEQYF. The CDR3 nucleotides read TGTGCCAGCAGCTCCACGAGCTACGAGCAGTACTTC.

The CDR3 nucleotides are TGTGCCAGCAGCCGTGTAGATTTCGGGCAGTACTTC. Translated: CASSRVDFGQYF. The V gene is TRBV12-3 or TRBV12-4, the J gene TRBJ2-7; D unclear. The ends were cut back, 6 bases at V and 9 bases at J, with 15 bases in the middle. The CDR3 extends over 12 amino acids.